Below, 30 T cell receptor beta chains from the same sample are listed, as sequenced in a study of T cells in Graves' hyperthyroidism and ophthalmopathy. RNA transcripts provided the source from which TCR beta CDR3 regions were amplified. The HTBI set primed first-round TCR CDR3 RT-PCR. In TCRdb, the multiplex PCR reads were re-called with MiXCR into one record per CDR3 protein. The table includes approximately 600,000 distinct CDR3 sequences, around 21% detected once. Specimen: blood. The receptors come from a man aged 25-40 years with Graves' ophthalmopathy.

This clonotype was seen only a few times. The chain carries TRBV2 and TRBJ1-5, with TRBD1 identical over 10 bases. The germline V gene has CDR1 SNHLY and CDR2 FYNNEI. The CDR3 totals 16 residues. Unmatched junction bases numbered 9, after V lost 5 bases and J lost 5 bases. The CDR3 reads CASSPQGQGTDQPQHF. CDR3 bases: TGTGCCAGCAGTCCCCAGGGACAGGGGACCGATCAGCCCCAGCATTTT.

This clonotype has more than one count but fewer than ten. The genes are TRBV12-3 or TRBV12-4 and TRBJ1-1; D is possibly TRBD1 (6 bases). The V end lost 3 bases, the J end lost 8 bases, and 13 bases lay between the germline ends. CDR3 length equals 13 residues. The CDR3 DNA is TGTGCCAGCAGTTTTCCCCCCGGGACAGAAGCTTTCTTT. Protein sequence: CASSFPPGTEAFF.

This clonotype has at least ten counts. The rearrangement uses TRBV3-1 and TRBJ2-7; TRBD1 or TRBD2 may be the D gene (5 bases each). Trimming pared 0 bases from V and 6 bases from J, leaving 12 bases between. The CDR3 loop spans 14 amino acids. CDR1 LGHDT and CDR2 YNNKEL come from the germline V gene (reference sequence). CDR3: CASSQDTGTSEQYF. Here the CDR3 DNA reads TGTGCCAGCAGCCAAGATACCGGGACGTCCGAGCAGTACTTC.

Note on this clonotype: This sequence may be a read error, since a much larger clone differs from it by one base. The J gene is TRBJ1-1, the V gene TRBV7-2; a possible D gene is TRBD1 (6 bases). The CDR3 runs 15 residues. The germline CDR1 and CDR2 sequences are SGHTA and FQGNSA. V was clipped by 4 bases and J by 4 bases, with 16 bases between them. The CDR3 loop is CASSYERGLGTEAFF. For the CDR3, the DNA is TGTGCCAGCAGCTACGAGCGGGGGCTTGGCACTGAAGCTTTCTTT.

This clonotype was recorded at least ten times. This chain uses TRBV3-1 with TRBJ2-7; perhaps TRBD2 as D (5 bases). Deletions cut 0 bases from V and 1 base from J, with 10 bases between. The CDR3 spans 15 residues. Germline CDR1 is LGHDT and CDR2 is YNNKEL (reference sequence). CDR3 region: CASSQDRGGSYEQYF. CDR3 sequence (DNA): TGTGCCAGCAGCCAAGATAGAGGAGGATCCTACGAGCAGTACTTC.

This clonotype was counted between two and nine times. The gene calls are TRBV5-1 and TRBJ2-5, with D perhaps matching TRBD1 (5 bases). The germline V gene has CDR1 SGHRS and CDR2 YFSETQ. Trimming removed 1 base from V and 3 bases from J, with 10 bases in between. The CDR3 sequence is 14 residues long. The CDR3 is CASSLTVGEETQYF. In DNA form, the CDR3 reads TGCGCCAGCAGCTTGACAGTAGGGGAAGAGACCCAGTACTTC.

The chain has TRBV28 and TRBJ2-7, with 7 bases identical to TRBD1. CDR3 length equals 14 residues. V was pared by 6 bases and J by 4 bases, with 9 bases of the junction left unmatched. Germline V gene lookup returns CDR1 MDHEN and CDR2 SYDVKM. CDR3 sequence reads: CASSPTGPRYEQYF. DNA of the CDR3: TGTGCCAGCAGCCCGACAGGGCCTAGGTACGAGCAGTACTTC.

This clonotype was counted between two and nine times. This chain links TRBV6-2 or TRBV6-3 with TRBJ2-1, with TRBD2 matching over 15 bases. There are 16 residues in the CDR3. V lost 10 bases and J lost 10; bases outside the gene matches: 14. Germline V gene sequence: CDR1 MNHEY, CDR2 SVGEGT. The CDR3 region is CATQLQAGLAGGEQFF. Here the CDR3 DNA reads TGTGCCACCCAACTCCAAGCGGGACTAGCGGGAGGAGAGCAGTTCTTC.

The V and J genes are TRBV7-2 and TRBJ2-7; D tentatively reads TRBD1 or TRBD2 (6 bases each). This CDR3 spans 14 amino acids. Germline V gene sequence: CDR1 SGHTA, CDR2 FQGNSA. V was clipped by 7 bases and J by 5 bases, with 18 bases between them. The CDR3 DNA reads TGTGCCAGCACCCTTATACAGGGCGGGAACGAGCAGTACTTC. Residues: CASTLIQGGNEQYF.

This clonotype was seen more than once but under ten times. The gene calls are TRBV7-9 and TRBJ1-4; D is undetermined. The CDR3 runs to 12 residues. From germline, CDR1 is SEHNR and CDR2 FQNEAQ (reference sequence). V was pared by 8 bases and J by 8 bases, with 12 bases between. DNA for the CDR3: TGTGCCAGCTGGCCCTTATCCGAAAAACTGTTTTTT. It specifies CASWPLSEKLFF.

This clonotype was counted between two and nine times. The chain has TRBV19 and TRBJ1-5, with 10 bases matching TRBD1. V lost 5 bases, J lost 6 bases, and 7 bases stayed unmatched. The germline V gene encodes CDR1 LNHDA and CDR2 SQIVND (reference sequence). The CDR3 is 15 residues long. CDR3 DNA sequence: TGTGCCAGTAGTTCCGGGACAGGGGAAGTTCAGCCCCAGCATTTT. This sequence encodes CASSSGTGEVQPQHF. The variable domain in full, completed from reference TRBV19 and TRBJ1-5, reads DGGITQSPKYLFRKEGQNVTLSCEQNLNHDAMYWYRQDPGQGLRLIYYSQIVNDFQKGDIAEGYSVSREKKESFPLTVTSAQKNPTAFYLCASSSGTGEVQPQHFGDGTRLSIL.

The chain has TRBV2 and TRBJ1-6; no clear D gene. This CDR3 has 12 residues. V shed 8 bases and J shed 14 bases, with 16 bases lying between them. In germline, CDR1 is SNHLY, CDR2 FYNNEI. This chain's CDR3 is CASQNMGSSLHF. Here the CDR3 DNA reads TGTGCCAGCCAGAACATGGGATCGTCCCTCCACTTT.

This clonotype was observed a single time. The CDR3 DNA follows: TGCAGCGTTGAGTCTGACGGGGGCTCCTACAATGAGCAGTTCTTC. It specifies CSVESDGGSYNEQFF. The V call is TRBV29-1, the J call TRBJ2-1; TRBD2 might be the D (6 bases). The germline V gene has CDR1 SQVTM and CDR2 ANQGSEA. Deletions cut 3 bases from V and 0 bases from J, with 12 bases between. This CDR3 spans 15 amino acids.

The chain recombines TRBV4-1 with TRBJ1-5; TRBD1 matches 7 bases. Per germline, CDR1 MGHRA and CDR2 YSYEKL. Trimming cost V 4 bases and J 3 bases; bases outside gene matches: 6. CDR3 length: 15 amino acids. In DNA, the CDR3 is TGCGCCAGCAGCCTATGGACAGGAGCCAATCAGCCCCAGCATTTT. This codes for CASSLWTGANQPQHF.

This clonotype has a handful of counts. The CDR3 DNA sequence: TGTGCCAGCAGTTCCACCCGACTAGCGGGGATCTTCTACGAGCAGTACTTC. Translating it yields CASSSTRLAGIFYEQYF. V usage is TRBV28 and J usage is TRBJ2-7; 11 positions agree with TRBD2. This CDR3 spans 17 amino acids. CDR1 is MDHEN and CDR2 is SYDVKM in the germline V gene. Trimming cost V 4 bases and J 3 bases; bases outside gene matches: 11.

CDR3 residues: CASRPGSGGELFF. DNA for the CDR3: TGTGCCAGTAGGCCTGGATCGGGCGGGGAGCTGTTTTTT. The rearrangement joins TRBV19 to TRBJ2-2; D uncertain. Trimming cost V 6 bases and J 7 bases, with 12 bases left between them. Per the germline V gene, CDR1 is LNHDA and CDR2 is SQIVND (reference sequence). The CDR3 has 13 residues.

CDR3 sequence reads: CASRDTDNYGYTF. DNA of the CDR3: TGCGCCAGCAGAGACACCGACAACTATGGCTACACCTTC. This rearrangement joins TRBV5-1 to TRBJ1-2; no firm D call. V dropped 5 bases and J dropped 2 bases, with 10 bases sitting between them. The CDR3 length is 13 residues. The germline gives CDR1 SGHRS, CDR2 YFSETQ.

The sample holds a few counts of this clonotype. The chain couples TRBV13 to TRBJ2-5; tentatively, D is TRBD1 (5 bases). Germline V gene sequence: CDR1 PRHDT, CDR2 FYEKMQ (reference sequence). The CDR3 runs to 14 residues. V shed 2 bases and J shed 5 bases, with 12 bases lying between them. CDR3 residues: CASSLRQGRETQYF. Written as DNA, the CDR3 is TGTGCCAGCAGCTTACGGCAGGGTCGCGAGACCCAGTACTTC. Combining the CDR3 with reference TRBV13 and TRBJ2-5 gives the whole variable domain AAGVIQSPRHLIKEKRETATLKCYPIPRHDTVYWYQQGPGQDPQFLISFYEKMQSDKGSIPDRFSAQQFSDYHSELNMSSLELGDSALYFCASSLRQGRETQYFGPGTRLLVL.

This clonotype has a handful of counts. The chain carries TRBV28 and TRBJ2-1, with no clear D. Per the germline V gene, CDR1 is MDHEN and CDR2 is SYDVKM. The CDR3 consists of 14 residues. V lost 3 bases, J lost 8 bases, and 14 bases lay in between. This CDR3 reads CASSLGGVWDEQFF. The CDR3 nucleotides are TGTGCCAGCAGTTTGGGTGGGGTTTGGGATGAGCAGTTCTTC.

CDR3 sequence reads: CASSVSRSTEAFF. The CDR3 nucleotides are TGTGCCAGCAGCGTATCCCGTTCAACTGAAGCTTTCTTT. The chain combines TRBV9 with TRBJ1-1; no clear D gene. The CDR3 runs 13 residues. Trimming removed 1 base at V and 5 bases at J, with 9 bases between. Per the germline V gene, CDR1 is SGDLS and CDR2 is YYNGEE. Supplemented by reference TRBV9 and TRBJ1-1, the full variable domain reads DSGVTQTPKHLITATGQRVTLRCSPRSGDLSVYWYQQSLDQGLQFLIQYYNGEERAKGNILERFSAQQFPDLHSELNLSSLELGDSALYFCASSVSRSTEAFFGQGTRLTVV.

The chain recombines TRBV12-3 or TRBV12-4 with TRBJ2-5; D gene uncertain. V gave up 2 bases and J gave up 2 bases, with 6 bases separating them. The CDR3 spans 13 residues. The CDR3 loop reads CASSLSAQETQYF. The CDR3 DNA sequence: TGTGCCAGCAGTTTATCGGCTCAAGAGACCCAGTACTTC.

The chain employs TRBV29-1 and TRBJ1-2; D gene uncertain. With 1 base removed from V and 6 bases from J, the gap between germline ends came to 15 bases. There are 14 residues in the CDR3. CDR1 and CDR2 from the germline V gene are SQVTM and ANQGSEA. CDR3 residues: CSVEGWTARDGYTF. In nucleotides, the CDR3 is TGCAGCGTTGAAGGGTGGACGGCCCGAGATGGCTACACCTTC.

This clonotype was seen more than once but under ten times. A much larger clone sits a single nucleotide away, making a read error possible. J is TRBJ1-1 and V is TRBV2, with D tentatively TRBD1 (5 bases). The CDR3 length is 14 residues. V was shortened by 0 bases and J by 1 base, with 6 bases between the two germline ends. Germline-derived CDR1 and CDR2 are SNHLY and FYNNEI. The CDR3 DNA reads as TGTGCCAGCAGTGAAGCGAGGGGGAACACTGAAGCTTTCTTT. Its translation: CASSEARGNTEAFF.

V is TRBV29-1 and J is TRBJ2-1; 7 bases map to TRBD2. The V gene end was trimmed by 4 bases and the J gene end by 2 bases; junction bases not matched to a gene: 8. The length of the CDR3 is 15 residues. Germline loops: CDR1 SQVTM, CDR2 ANQGSEA. The CDR3 DNA reads TGCAGCGTTGTACCTCCTAGCGGAACCTACAATGAGCAGTTCTTC. Its translation: CSVVPPSGTYNEQFF.

This clonotype was detected ten times or more. The chain combines TRBV10-1 with TRBJ1-1; no clear D gene. The CDR3 has 13 amino acids. The V end was cut by 4 bases, the J end by 0 bases, with 6 bases between. The germline gives CDR1 WNHNN, CDR2 SYGVQD (reference sequence). The CDR3 region is CASSGSVNTEAFF. DNA for the CDR3: TGCGCCAGCAGTGGGTCGGTGAACACTGAAGCTTTCTTT.

The sample holds one count of this clonotype. The genes are TRBV20-1 and TRBJ1-4; TRBD1 matches 10 bases. The germline V gene encodes CDR1 DFQATT and CDR2 SNEGSKA (reference sequence). The V gene end was trimmed by 3 bases and the J gene end by 8 bases; junction bases not matched to a gene: 6. This CDR3 comprises 14 residues. The CDR3 DNA follows: TGCAGTGCTAGGGGGGACAGGGGAAGGGAAAAACTGTTTTTT. It yields the protein CSARGDRGREKLFF.

This clonotype was seen only a few times. The chain carries TRBV6-1 and TRBJ1-5; 7 bases align to TRBD1. The CDR3 covers 16 residues. Germline V gene sequence: CDR1 MNHNS, CDR2 SASEGT. Losses at the gene ends were 6 bases for V and 0 bases for J; bases not matched to a gene: 8. The CDR3 spells CASSHGTVYSNQPQHF. The CDR3 DNA follows: TGTGCCAGCAGCCACGGGACAGTCTATAGCAATCAGCCCCAGCATTTT.

This clonotype turned up a few times. The chain uses TRBV4-1 and TRBJ2-3; 14 nucleotides agree with TRBD2. Germline CDR1 reads MGHRA; CDR2 reads YSYEKL. The CDR3 has 16 residues. J gave up 6 bases and V 4 bases, and 6 bases lay outside the gene matches. The CDR3 reads CASSRRLAGGLDTQYF. The CDR3 DNA follows: TGCGCCAGCAGCCGTCGACTAGCGGGAGGGCTGGATACGCAGTATTTT.

The chain uses TRBV30 and TRBJ2-2; 8 bases fit TRBD2. The CDR3 extends over 13 amino acids. V trimming: 6 bases; J trimming: 6 bases; junction bases outside the gene matches: 6. Per germline, CDR1 GTSNPN and CDR2 SVGIG (reference sequence). CDR3 in amino acids: CACPVREAGELFF. The CDR3 DNA reads as TGTGCCTGTCCTGTGCGGGAGGCCGGGGAGCTGTTTTTT.

This clonotype was counted at least ten times. The chain recombines TRBV11-2 with TRBJ2-7, with D hard to call. CDR1 SGHAT and CDR2 FQNNGV come from the germline V gene. This CDR3 contains 12 residues. The germline V and J ends were trimmed by 8 bases and 0 bases, with 8 bases remaining between them. The DNA of the CDR3 is TGTGCCAGCTCCCAGACCTCCTACGAGCAGTACTTC. This gives the protein CASSQTSYEQYF.